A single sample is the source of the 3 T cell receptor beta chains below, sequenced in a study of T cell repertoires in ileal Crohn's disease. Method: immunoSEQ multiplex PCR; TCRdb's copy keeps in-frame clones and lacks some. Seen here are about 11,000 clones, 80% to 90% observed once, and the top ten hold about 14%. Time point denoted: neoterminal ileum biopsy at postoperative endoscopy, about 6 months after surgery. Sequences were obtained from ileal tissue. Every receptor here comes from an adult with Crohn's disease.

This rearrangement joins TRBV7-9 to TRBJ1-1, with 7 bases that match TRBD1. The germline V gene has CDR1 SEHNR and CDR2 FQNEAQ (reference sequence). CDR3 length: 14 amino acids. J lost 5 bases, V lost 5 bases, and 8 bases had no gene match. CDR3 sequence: CASSPEQGRTEAFF. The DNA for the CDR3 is TGTGCCAGCAGCCCCGAACAGGGGCGGACTGAAGCTTTCTTT.

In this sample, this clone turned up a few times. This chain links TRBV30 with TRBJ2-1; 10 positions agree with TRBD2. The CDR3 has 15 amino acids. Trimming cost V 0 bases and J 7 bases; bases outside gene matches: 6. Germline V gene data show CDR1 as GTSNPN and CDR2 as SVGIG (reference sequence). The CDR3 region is CAWSVGSGRPNEQFF. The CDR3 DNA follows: TGTGCCTGGAGTGTAGGTAGCGGGAGGCCTAATGAGCAGTTCTTC.

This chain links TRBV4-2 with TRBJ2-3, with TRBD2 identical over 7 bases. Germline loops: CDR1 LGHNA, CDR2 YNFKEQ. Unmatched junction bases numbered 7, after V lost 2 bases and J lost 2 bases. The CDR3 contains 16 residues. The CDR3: CASSQLSGSATDTQYF. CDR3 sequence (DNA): TGTGCCAGCAGCCAACTTAGCGGGTCAGCCACAGATACGCAGTATTTT.